This record covers a single T cell receptor (beta chain). Its antigen is unidentified. The sample is drawn from a study of T cell responses to AZD1222 COVID-19 vaccine. Some clones are missing from TCRdb's copy, which holds only in-frame ones; the method was immunoSEQ multiplex PCR. The profile shows roughly 160,000 clones, about 91% of them singletons. The CDR3 covers 17 residues. Trimming at V came to 4 bases and at J to 2 bases, leaving 10 bases not matched to a gene. Germline V lookup: CDR1 SGHAT, CDR2 FQNNGV. Study conclusions and caveats: Epitopes outside B.1.351 and B.1.1.7 mutated regions reportedly drew nearly half of spike TCRs. Increases in Spike-specific TCR breadth and depth were seen after two AZD1222 doses. Repertoire sampling occurred only after the peak T cell response. Females made up more of the donors, who were largely white British, and clonal diversity may have come out too low.

This specimen consisted of peripheral blood, obtained 28 days after the second AZD1222 dose. The chain combines TRBV11-2 with TRBJ2-7; 11 bases map to TRBD2. The sequence was obtained from an adult who received the AZD1222 COVID-19 vaccine. The CDR3 region has the DNA TGTGCCAGCAGCTCCTTGGCTAGCGGGAGGAAGACCTACGAGCAGTACTTC. Translation: CASSSLASGRKTYEQYF.